The 31 T cell receptor beta chains below come from one sample, sequenced in a study of brain T cells in children with intractable seizures listed by TCRdb under 2021. Taken with the paper, the label for time point translates to: resected brain tissue, or blood drawn just prior to surgery. Receptor libraries were prepared by the immunoSEQ multiplex PCR assay. TCRdb's version of the immuneACCESS table is confined to in-frame rearrangements and falls short of the full clone set. An unresolved V gene accounts for under half of the shortfall where checked; the remainder is of unknown origin. The sample table lists approximately 60,000 clones, 90% to 97% of them with a count of one. The ten largest account for 0.3% to 0.4% of the sample. The source material was peripheral blood, sampled at surgery. Every receptor here comes from a boy under two years old with focal cortical dysplasia and intractable seizures.

The V call is TRBV7-6, the J call TRBJ2-2; TRBD1 matches 8 bases. J was trimmed by 7 bases and V by 1 base; bases with no gene match: 5. CDR3 length: 15 residues. Germline lookup yields CDR1 SGHVS and CDR2 FNYEAQ. Written as DNA, the CDR3 is TGTGCCAGCAGCTTAGGGACAGGGACGGGCGGGGAGCTGTTTTTT. Amino acids: CASSLGTGTGGELFF.

This sequence joins TRBV5-1 and TRBJ2-5, with TRBD1 matching over 7 bases. V lost 3 bases, J lost 5 bases, and 13 bases stayed unmatched. Per the germline V gene, CDR1 is SGHRS and CDR2 is YFSETQ. The CDR3 consists of 16 residues. CDR3 sequence: CASSWGTVARIETQYF. CDR3 nucleotide sequence: TGCGCCAGCAGCTGGGGGACAGTAGCTAGGATCGAGACCCAGTACTTC. Using reference TRBV5-1 and TRBJ2-5 for the parts outside the CDR3, the full variable domain is KAGVTQTPRYLIKTRGQQVTLSCSPISGHRSVSWYQQTPGQGLQFLFEYFSETQRNKGNFPGRFSGRQFSNSRSEMNVSTLELGDSALYLCASSWGTVARIETQYFGPGTRLLVL.

The V gene is TRBV2, the J gene TRBJ1-1; D may be TRBD1 (6 bases). Looked up from germline, CDR1 is SNHLY and CDR2 is FYNNEI. This CDR3 comprises 13 residues. The V gene lost 5 bases and the J gene lost 10 bases, with 17 bases spanning the gap. The DNA for the CDR3 is TGTGCCAGCAGTTACCGGGACATGGATGTAGCTTTCTTT. This translates into CASSYRDMDVAFF. Supplemented by reference TRBV2 and TRBJ1-1, the full variable domain reads EPEVTQTPSHQVTQMGQEVILRCVPISNHLYFYWYRQILGQKVEFLVSFYNNEISEKSEIFDDQFSVERPDGSNFTLKIRSTKLEDSAMYFCASSYRDMDVAFFGQGTRLTVV.

J is TRBJ1-1 and V is TRBV21-1. TRBV21-1 is recorded as a pseudogene. CDR3 length equals 18 residues. This CDR3 reads CASSKAPRERQMNTEAFF. The DNA of the CDR3 is TGTGCCAGCAGCAAAGCGCCCAGGGAGAGACAAATGAACACTGAAGCTTTCTTT.

The chain joins TRBV6-2 or TRBV6-3 to TRBJ2-5, with 7 nucleotides matching TRBD2. The CDR3 runs to 15 residues. Germline-derived CDR1 and CDR2 are MNHEY and SVGEGT. Trimming removed 2 bases from V and 5 bases from J; junction bases left unmatched: 8. CDR3 loop: CASSYEGGRPETQYF. DNA of the CDR3: TGTGCCAGCAGTTACGAGGGAGGGCGTCCGGAGACCCAGTACTTC.

The genes are TRBV19 and TRBJ2-5, with TRBD2 matching 7 bases. V lost 4 bases, J lost 5 bases, and 13 bases stayed unmatched. CDR1 is LNHDA, CDR2 SQIVND, per germline (reference sequence). This CDR3 region has 16 residues. The CDR3 region has the DNA TGTGCCAGTAGTACCTCAGTTGGGGGGGGAGGGGAGACCCAGTACTTC. Amino acids: CASSTSVGGGGETQYF. The variable domain in full, with the rest retrieved from reference TRBV19 and TRBJ2-5, is DGGITQSPKYLFRKEGQNVTLSCEQNLNHDAMYWYRQDPGQGLRLIYYSQIVNDFQKGDIAEGYSVSREKKESFPLTVTSAQKNPTAFYLCASSTSVGGGGETQYFGPGTRLLVL.

The J gene is TRBJ1-6, the V gene TRBV5-1; 10 bases are a match to TRBD1. The CDR3 length is 15 residues. The V gene end was trimmed by 0 bases and the J gene end by 9 bases; junction bases not matched to a gene: 3. The germline gives CDR1 SGHRS, CDR2 YFSETQ. CDR3 sequence reads: CASSLATGGTSPLHF. The CDR3, as DNA: TGCGCCAGCAGCTTGGCGACAGGGGGCACTTCACCCCTCCACTTT.

CDR3 region: CASSLSQAYGYTF. The CDR3 region has the DNA TGTGCCAGCAGCTTATCCCAGGCCTATGGCTACACCTTC. This chain links TRBV11-2 with TRBJ1-2, with D unresolved. The germline V gene has CDR1 SGHAT and CDR2 FQNNGV. Trimming removed 2 bases at V and 4 bases at J, with 8 bases between. The CDR3 extends over 13 amino acids.

The rearrangement links TRBV5-5 to TRBJ2-7; TRBD2 agrees at 8 bases. The germline V gene encodes CDR1 SGHKS and CDR2 YYEKEE (reference sequence). The CDR3 is 17 residues long. The V and J ends lost 4 bases and 5 bases, in that order; junction bases with no gene match: 17. The CDR3 coding sequence is TGTGCCAGCAGCCCACCAACCGGGACTAGACTTCACGACGAGCAGTACTTC. It codes for CASSPPTGTRLHDEQYF.

The rearrangement joins TRBV19 to TRBJ1-2; 11 positions agree with TRBD1. CDR3 length equals 16 residues. CDR1 and CDR2 from the germline V gene are LNHDA and SQIVND (reference sequence). V shed 6 bases, J shed 2 bases, and the junction held 8 bases outside the gene matches. Written as DNA, the CDR3 is TGTGCCAGTAGCCAAGGGACAGGGGGAGTAAACTATGGCTACACCTTC. Translating it yields CASSQGTGGVNYGYTF. The full variable domain, with the rest looked up from reference TRBV19 and TRBJ1-2, is DGGITQSPKYLFRKEGQNVTLSCEQNLNHDAMYWYRQDPGQGLRLIYYSQIVNDFQKGDIAEGYSVSREKKESFPLTVTSAQKNPTAFYLCASSQGTGGVNYGYTFGSGTRLTVV.

The chain is built from TRBV27 and TRBJ1-1, with a weak D call TRBD1 (5 bases). This CDR3 is built from 13 residues. V was cut by 3 bases and J by 2 bases, with 7 bases left in between. Germline V gives CDR1 MNHEY, CDR2 SMNVEV (reference sequence). DNA of the CDR3: TGTGCCAGCAGTTTCACAGGAAACACTGAAGCTTTCTTT. The encoded protein is CASSFTGNTEAFF.

J is TRBJ2-1 and V is TRBV21-1. TRBV21-1 is deemed a pseudogene. The CDR3 covers 15 residues. This CDR3 reads CASSKTGGIYNEQFF. CDR3 sequence (DNA): TGTGCCAGCAGCAAGACTGGGGGAATTTACAATGAGCAGTTCTTC.

CDR3 sequence reads: CASSQVVGGGNEQFF. DNA for the CDR3: TGCGCCAGCAGCCAAGTGGTCGGGGGGGGCAATGAGCAGTTCTTC. The chain combines TRBV4-1 with TRBJ2-1, with 8 bases identical to TRBD2. Germline V gives CDR1 MGHRA, CDR2 YSYEKL. This CDR3 comprises 15 residues. V lost 1 base, J lost 6 bases, and 5 bases stayed unmatched.

The chain combines TRBV5-1 with TRBJ1-3; 8 nucleotides agree with TRBD1. CDR3 size: 14 residues. The V and J ends lost 4 bases and 4 bases, in that order; junction bases with no gene match: 4. Germline CDR1 SGHRS, CDR2 YFSETQ. The CDR3 here is CASSPGGAGNTIYF. CDR3 coding DNA: TGCGCCAGCAGCCCAGGGGGCGCAGGAAACACCATATATTTT.

This chain joins TRBV25-1 and TRBJ1-1, with 10 bases identical to TRBD1. The germline CDR1 and CDR2 sequences are MGHDK and SYGVNS. The CDR3 runs 15 residues. V trimming: 3 bases; J trimming: 9 bases; junction bases outside the gene matches: 10. In DNA, the CDR3 is TGTGCCAGCAGTGACAAAGCCGGGACAGGGGTAAAAGCTTTCTTT. It encodes CASSDKAGTGVKAFF.

This chain links TRBV6-5 with TRBJ1-5; 11 bases are shared with TRBD1. V gave up 7 bases and J gave up 2 bases; unmatched junction bases: 1. The length of the CDR3 is 14 residues. CDR1 MNHEY and CDR2 SVGAGI come from the germline V gene. DNA of the CDR3: TGTGCCAGCAAGGGACAGGGGGGCAATCAGCCCCAGCATTTT. Amino acid sequence: CASKGQGGNQPQHF.

V usage is TRBV2 and J usage is TRBJ1-1; D gene unclear. CDR1 is SNHLY, CDR2 FYNNEI, per germline. Trimming removed 6 bases at V and 4 bases at J, with 15 bases between. The CDR3 extends over 14 amino acids. CDR3 in amino acids: CASRDREGSTEAFF. CDR3 DNA sequence: TGTGCCAGCAGGGACCGGGAGGGTTCCACTGAAGCTTTCTTT.

The chain links TRBV15 to TRBJ1-5, with 9 nucleotides matching TRBD1. In germline, CDR1 is LNHNV, CDR2 YYDKDF (reference sequence). J gave up 7 bases and V 0 bases, and 10 bases lay outside the gene matches. The CDR3 is 17 residues long. The DNA of the CDR3 is TGTGCCACCAGCAGAGATCAACAGGGGGCCGAAAGGCAGCCCCAGCATTTT. Protein sequence: CATSRDQQGAERQPQHF.

The V and J genes are TRBV5-1 and TRBJ1-1; no definite D call. Germline CDR1 SGHRS, CDR2 YFSETQ. The CDR3 is 14 amino acids. The V end was cut by 7 bases, the J end by 1 base, with 14 bases between. In DNA, the CDR3 is TGCGCCAGCCGTAAAGACGGCCCGAACACTGAAGCTTTCTTT. As protein: CASRKDGPNTEAFF.

About this clone: Compared with germline, one end of the junction differs, possibly owing to a read error. The chain is built from TRBV7-9 and TRBJ1-6; TRBD1 matches at 7 bases. CDR1 is SEHNR and CDR2 is FQNEAQ in the germline V gene (reference sequence). The CDR3 is made up of 16 amino acids. The CDR3 bases are TGTGCCAGCAGTTTAGGGGGCCTGACCTATAATTCACCCCTCCACTTT. Translating gives CASSLGGLTYNSPLHF.

In its sample, this clone is medium-sized. J is TRBJ2-3 and V is TRBV4-2, with 7 bases lining up with TRBD2. J lost 0 bases, V lost 5 bases, and 8 bases had no gene match. The CDR3 runs 16 residues. Germline V gives CDR1 LGHNA, CDR2 YNFKEQ. CDR3 sequence: CASSGLAGGSTDTQYF. CDR3 DNA: TGTGCCAGCAGCGGATTAGCGGGTGGGAGCACAGATACGCAGTATTTT.

The V call is TRBV4-1, the J call TRBJ2-3, with D tentatively TRBD1 or TRBD2 (5 bases each). Looked up from germline, CDR1 is MGHRA and CDR2 is YSYEKL. Trimming took off 4 bases at V and 2 bases at J, with 10 bases between the two ends. The CDR3 loop spans 14 amino acids. CDR3 in DNA: TGCGCCAGCAGCCCCATGGGGGACACAGATACGCAGTATTTT. It codes for CASSPMGDTDTQYF.

In its sample, this clone was seen once. The chain uses TRBV27 and TRBJ2-1, with a weak D call TRBD1 (7 bases). The CDR3 contains 15 residues. Trimming stripped 8 bases from V and 4 bases from J, with 18 bases between. Looked up from germline, CDR1 is MNHEY and CDR2 is SMNVEV (reference sequence). The CDR3 loop reads CASAREPGGYNEQFF. The CDR3 bases are TGTGCCAGCGCTAGAGAACCAGGGGGGTACAATGAGCAGTTCTTC.

The chain recombines TRBV5-1 with TRBJ2-5, with TRBD2 identical over 8 bases. The V and J ends lost 2 bases and 5 bases, in that order; junction bases with no gene match: 14. This CDR3 has 17 residues. In germline, CDR1 is SGHRS, CDR2 YFSETQ. CDR3 region: CASSLPSTSVLGETQYF. In DNA form, the CDR3 reads TGCGCCAGCAGCTTACCGTCGACTAGCGTCTTAGGGGAGACCCAGTACTTC.

In nucleotides, the CDR3 is TGTGCCAGTAGTATGGCCGGGACAGGATACAATGAGCAGTTCTTC. As protein: CASSMAGTGYNEQFF. The V and J genes are TRBV19 and TRBJ2-1, with TRBD1 matching 8 bases. CDR3 length: 15 residues. J gave up 4 bases and V 3 bases, and 5 bases lay outside the gene matches. Looked up from germline, CDR1 is LNHDA and CDR2 is SQIVND (reference sequence).

The chain recombines TRBV5-1 with TRBJ2-1; 10 positions match TRBD2. The CDR3 length is 14 residues. Germline CDR1 and CDR2: SGHRS and YFSETQ. V was pared by 5 bases and J by 7 bases, with 6 bases of the junction left unmatched. The CDR3 nucleotides are TGCGCCAGCAGAATAGGACTAGCGGATAATGAGCAGTTCTTC. Translation: CASRIGLADNEQFF. The full variable domain, rest sourced from reference TRBV5-1 and TRBJ2-1, is KAGVTQTPRYLIKTRGQQVTLSCSPISGHRSVSWYQQTPGQGLQFLFEYFSETQRNKGNFPGRFSGRQFSNSRSEMNVSTLELGDSALYLCASRIGLADNEQFFGPGTRLTVL.

The chain is built from TRBV2 and TRBJ1-1, with a weak D call TRBD1 (5 bases). The CDR3 covers 14 residues. Trimming removed 5 bases at V and 5 bases at J, with 15 bases between. CDR1 SNHLY and CDR2 FYNNEI come from the germline V gene. The CDR3 protein is CASSWGPAGTEAFF. The CDR3 DNA sequence: TGTGCCAGCAGTTGGGGCCCCGCGGGGACTGAAGCTTTCTTT.

This rearrangement joins TRBV21-1 to TRBJ2-1; TRBD2 reflects the table's D call only, with no check against the DNA. TRBV21-1 is labeled a pseudogene. The CDR3 length is 14 residues. The CDR3 bases are TGTGCCAGCACCCAGGGACTAGCTTACAATGAGCAGTTCTTC. Amino acids: CASTQGLAYNEQFF.

The CDR3 here is CASSYPGGSGANVLTF. Written as DNA, the CDR3 is TGTGCCAGCAGCTACCCAGGCGGCTCTGGGGCCAACGTCCTGACTTTC. This chain connects TRBV5-4 to TRBJ2-6; unclear D gene. The germline gives CDR1 SGHNT, CDR2 YYREEE (reference sequence). Deletions cut 3 bases from V and 0 bases from J, with 10 bases between. The CDR3 length is 16 residues.

The chain is built from TRBV29-1 and TRBJ1-4; D might be TRBD1 (5 bases). Germline lookup yields CDR1 SQVTM and CDR2 ANQGSEA. Trimming took 2 bases from V and 6 from J, leaving 13 bases between them. The length of the CDR3 is 14 residues. CDR3 sequence: CSVEPRGWDEKLFF. DNA for the CDR3: TGCAGCGTTGAACCTCGGGGGTGGGATGAAAAACTGTTTTTT.

The table lists this clone with a count of one. The chain recombines TRBV7-9 with TRBJ2-6, with D unclear. Trimming removed 6 bases from V and 0 bases from J, with 18 bases in between. This CDR3 is built from 18 residues. In germline, CDR1 is SEHNR, CDR2 FQNEAQ (reference sequence). CDR3 DNA: TGTGCCAGCAGAACCCCCGTAAAGCCGAGCTCTGGGGCCAACGTCCTGACTTTC. Its translation is CASRTPVKPSSGANVLTF.